This T cell receptor (beta chain) was sequenced during a study of cytomegalovirus exposure and HLA in healthy donors. Concerning this clone itself: Its antigen is as yet unknown.

The PCR used 60 Vbeta and 13 Jbeta primers. Produced via immunoSEQ multiplex PCR; TCRdb's table is partial and in-frame only. Of under 200,000 clones in the sample, about 79% were seen once. The study, taken as a whole, reports: Judged likely to be a sequencing artifact was a cluster of highly shared sequence variants.

The CDR3 runs 14 residues. Germline V gene lookup returns CDR1 MDHEN and CDR2 SYDVKM. Trimming shortened V by 4 bases and J by 0 bases, and 9 bases separated the two germline ends. This sequence originates from a man aged 50 to 60 in good health and CMV-seropositive. The sample consisted of PBMCs. The V and J genes are TRBV28 and TRBJ1-1, with D possibly matching TRBD1 (6 bases). CDR3 residues: CASSYQGLNTEAFF. DNA for the CDR3: TGTGCCAGCAGTTATCAGGGGTTGAACACTGAAGCTTTCTTT.